This T cell receptor (beta chain) was sequenced in a study of response to subunit inactivated influenza vaccine. Regarding the study as a whole: Each seasonal influenza vaccination recruits few new T cells, the authors suggested.

From the RT-PCR reads, TCRdb called clonotypes with MiXCR, one entry per CDR3 protein. The table includes hundreds of thousands of distinct CDR3 sequences, approximately 10% detected once. Comment on this clonotype: Its matching antigen is unknown.

The source material was PBMCs from blood, sampled more than 35 days after vaccination. This receptor was obtained from a man aged 45 to 65 who received an inactivated influenza vaccine.

The CDR3 DNA reads TGTGCCAGCAGTGCCGGACAGCTCTACGAGCAGTACTTC. It specifies CASSAGQLYEQYF. The chain employs TRBV6-1 and TRBJ2-7; tentatively, D is TRBD1 (6 bases). V gave up 4 bases and J gave up 3 bases, with 10 bases separating them. Germline loops: CDR1 MNHNS, CDR2 SASEGT. There are 13 residues in the CDR3.